What follows is one T cell receptor (beta chain) and its context. Its antigen is not identified. The missing CDR3 end, 3 residues past where the read stops, is filled in from the germline J gene. The method was immunoSEQ multiplex PCR; TCRdb's version includes in-frame clones alone and lacks a portion of them. This table lists some 11,000 clones. Deletions cut 3 bases from V and 2 bases from J, with 11 bases between. Germline CDR1 LNHDA, CDR2 SQIVND (reference sequence). The CDR3 length is 15 residues. The sample belongs to a study of Tregs in tolerant kidney transplant recipients. Study-wide results and caveats: Biological reproducibility was not directly addressed, but technical replication error appeared minimal. Tregs expanded with activated donor B cells seemed most donor-specific. For some patients, primers changed over time, blocking nucleotide-level comparison.

Recipients received nonmyeloablative bone marrow transplants from related graft donors, with transient mixed chimerism. Thawed PBMCs were FACS-sorted into unstimulated CD4+CD25+CD127- regulatory T cells, CD4+CD25- non-regulatory cells, CD4 and CD8 cells. The material was CD8+ T cells from blood (PBMCs), obtained 24 months after the transplant. This clonotype originated in a human patient who received a combined kidney and bone marrow transplant. The T cells may come from the graft donor. This rearrangement joins TRBV19 to TRBJ1-3; perhaps TRBD1 as D (5 bases). The CDR3 spells CASSMTARAGNTIYF. The CDR3 DNA, read in part, is TGTGCCAGTAGTATGACCGCCAGGGCTGGAAACACC.